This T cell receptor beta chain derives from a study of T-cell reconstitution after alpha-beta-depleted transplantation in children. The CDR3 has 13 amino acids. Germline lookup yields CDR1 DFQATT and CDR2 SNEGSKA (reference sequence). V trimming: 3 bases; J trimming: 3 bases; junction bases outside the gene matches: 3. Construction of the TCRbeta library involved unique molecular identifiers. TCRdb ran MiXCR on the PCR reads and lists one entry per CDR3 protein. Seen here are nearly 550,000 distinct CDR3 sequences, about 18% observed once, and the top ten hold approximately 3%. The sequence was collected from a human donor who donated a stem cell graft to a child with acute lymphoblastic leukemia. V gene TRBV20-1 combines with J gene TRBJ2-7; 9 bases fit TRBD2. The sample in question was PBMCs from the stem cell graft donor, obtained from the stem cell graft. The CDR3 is CSARWTSDYEQYF. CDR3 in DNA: TGCAGTGCTAGGTGGACTAGCGACTACGAGCAGTACTTC.